This note documents a single T cell receptor beta chain sequence. Its antigen remains unknown. Naive-designated CD8 cells lacked CD45RO, were positively enriched for CCR7, and omitted terminally differentiated effector memory CD45RA+ cells. The donor population consisted of healthy HIV-negative adults with no recent acute infections or vaccinations. Profiling relied on immunoSEQ multiplex PCR, and the TCRdb table lists in-frame clones only, not all of them. Among about 2.2 million clones listed, under 95% were seen once. This specimen belongs to a study of shared clonotypes between healthy human individuals. Across the study: CD4 naive cells filled three plates per donor, CD4 memory three, CD8 naive two and CD8 memory one. Study results and limitations: Clonotype sharing among donors was thought likely to change with sequencing depth. Larger estimated richness was generally seen in naive subsets than in memory subsets.

The CDR3 has 16 residues. The V and J ends lost 5 bases and 3 bases, in that order; junction bases with no gene match: 6. Germline CDR1 PRHDT, CDR2 FYEKMQ (reference sequence). The clonotype was recovered from a man aged 18 to 30 in good health. Some clones in this sample may be carry-over from other donors' samples. The sequenced sample consisted of naive CD8+ T cells from PBMCs. This sequence joins TRBV13 and TRBJ2-1, with TRBD1 matching 11 bases. The CDR3 nucleotides read TGTGCCAGCAGCAAGCGGGACAGGGGGATCTACAATGAGCAGTTCTTC. Its translation is CASSKRDRGIYNEQFF.